This T cell receptor (beta chain) was found in a study of human T cells and chemical hapten exposure. Individual cDNA molecules each carried unique molecular identifiers attached by the library. TCRdb processed the RACE reads anew with MiXCR; each CDR3 protein has one entry. The table lists approximately 120,000 distinct CDR3 sequences, 9.2% of them singletons. Trimming cost V 3 bases and J 6 bases, with 15 bases left between them. Germline V gene sequence: CDR1 SEHNR, CDR2 FQNEAQ (reference sequence). There are 14 residues in the CDR3. Ten or more counts support this clonotype. Described time point: patch test 2, 6 weeks after DPC sensitization. Treatment defined: therapeutic diphenylcyclopropenone sensitization with weekly scalp DPC.

The sample in question was whole blood, obtained in connection with sensitization to the hapten diphenylcyclopropenone (DPC). The chain links TRBV7-9 to TRBJ2-7; D remains ambiguous. The sequence was obtained from a woman aged 40 to 49 with alopecia areata. Some clones in this sample may be carry-over from other donors' samples. The CDR3 nucleotides read TGTGCCAGCAGCTTGGTGGCAGGTTCGATCGAGCAGTACTTC. It translates to CASSLVAGSIEQYF. Drawing the rest from reference TRBV7-9 and TRBJ2-7, the complete variable domain is DTGVSQNPRHKITKRGQNVTFRCDPISEHNRLYWYRQTLGQGPEFLTYFQNEAQLEKSRLLSDRFSAERPKGSFSTLEIQRTEQGDSAMYLCASSLVAGSIEQYFGPGTRLTVT.